A selection of T cell receptor beta chains follows, all from one sample in a study of blood T cell repertoires in COVID-19. Produced via immunoSEQ multiplex PCR; TCRdb's table is partial and in-frame only. This sample has a few hundred thousand clones, with approximately 89% found just once. The specimen sequenced was peripheral blood. Receptors originate from a woman aged 25-40 years with COVID-19, enrolled during active disease. The CDR3 runs from the conserved cysteine through the conserved F or W. The D gene is left open where the match is weak. Size is omitted from some rows. Given values are once, few, many or a class for expanded clones.

J	size	D	length	V	CDR3	DNA
TRBJ2-3	many	NA	11	TRBV28	CASRETDTQYF	TGTGCCAGCAGAGAGACAGATACGCAGTATTTT
TRBJ2-3	NA	TRBD2	16	TRBV3-1/TRBV3-2	CASSSSGGALTDTQYF	TGTGCCAGCAGCTCAAGCGGGGGCGCCCTCACAGATACGCAGTATTTT
TRBJ2-3	once	NA	16	TRBV24-1	CATSDRTGSGPDTQYF	TGTGCCACCAGTGACCGTACAGGGTCAGGTCCAGATACGCAGTATTTT
TRBJ1-3	once	TRBD1	14	TRBV11-1	CARTGPGWGNTIYF	TGTGCCAGGACAGGGCCCGGGTGGGGAAACACCATATATTTT
TRBJ1-5	NA	NA	15	TRBV6-5	CASSQDSNPNQPQHF	TGTGCCAGCAGCCAGGACAGCAACCCCAATCAGCCCCAGCATTTT
TRBJ1-2	NA	TRBD1	13	TRBV5-6	CASSLTGGRGYTF	TGTGCCAGCAGCCTAACAGGGGGCCGGGGCTACACCTTC
TRBJ1-6	few	NA	14	TRBV3-1/TRBV3-2	CASSQDDGSSPLHF	TGTGCCAGCAGCCAAGATGACGGGAGTTCACCCCTCCACTTT
TRBJ1-5	NA	NA	14	TRBV10-3	CAVHDGTSNQPQHF	TGTGCCGTCCACGACGGGACATCAAATCAGCCCCAGCATTTT
TRBJ1-5	once	NA	16	TRBV7-8	CASSLTRTYHNQPQHF	TGTGCCAGCAGCTTAACCCGCACCTATCACAATCAGCCCCAGCATTTT
TRBJ2-5	NA	TRBD1	14	TRBV19	CASSIGGQGVTQYF	TGTGCCAGTAGTATCGGGGGACAGGGAGTAACCCAGTACTTC
TRBJ2-1	NA	NA	14	TRBV15	CATSRSGSYNEQFF	TGTGCCACCAGCCGGAGCGGATCCTACAATGAGCAGTTCTTC
TRBJ1-1	NA	NA	16	TRBV4-1	CASSPWDGHLNTEAFF	TGCGCCAGCAGCCCCTGGGATGGACACCTGAACACTGAAGCTTTCTTT
TRBJ1-2	NA	TRBD1	18	TRBV4-1	CASSQGTGTGALSVGYTF	TGCGCCAGCAGCCAAGGTACCGGGACAGGGGCCCTCTCCGTGGGCTACACCTTC
TRBJ2-3	NA	NA	14	TRBV18	CASSPEAAPDTQYF	TGTGCCAGCTCACCTGAAGCGGCGCCCGATACGCAGTATTTT
TRBJ1-1	NA	NA	14	TRBV5-1	CASSSKGDFTEAFF	TGCGCCAGCAGCTCTAAGGGAGATTTCACTGAAGCTTTCTTT
TRBJ1-1	NA	NA	14	TRBV9	CASSVGHANTEAFF	TGTGCCAGCAGCGTGGGACACGCGAACACTGAAGCTTTCTTT
TRBJ2-1	NA	NA	16	TRBV13	CASSYPLGGGLNEQFF	TGTGCCAGCAGCTACCCCTTGGGGGGGGGCCTAAATGAGCAGTTCTTC